This T cell receptor beta chain was retrieved from a study of T cell repertoires in cytomegalovirus infection. The wider study: Alongside well-studied HLA-B-restricted CMV epitopes, recently identified HLA-C-restricted CMV epitopes were also used. Public TCR beta signatures were indicative of both CMV infection and a matching HLA type. Study results and limitations: CMV carriers with the relevant HLA were identified by cumulative public TCR beta family frequency.

This CDR3 has 15 residues. The V end was cut by 3 bases, the J end by 0 bases, with 9 bases between. Germline V lookup: CDR1 MNHNS, CDR2 SASEGT. Details on this clonotype: Its antigen is unknown.

TCRdb reanalysed the reads using MiXCR and keeps one entry per CDR3 protein. The table shows 550,000 to 850,000 distinct CDR3 sequences, with about 33% occurring only once. This TCR was sampled from a human donor in good health (CMV status not recorded). Some clones in this sample may be carry-over from other donors' samples. This specimen was cultured PBMCs, taken from culture after CMV antigen stimulation. V gene TRBV6-1 combines with J gene TRBJ1-3, with D possibly being TRBD1 (5 bases). Here the CDR3 DNA reads TGTGCCAGCAGTGAGGGACTTTACTCTGGAAACACCATATATTTT. Amino acids: CASSEGLYSGNTIYF.